One and the same sample provided the 5 T cell receptor beta chains below, sequenced in a study of response to subunit inactivated influenza vaccine listed by TCRdb under 2018. The time point label, read with the paper, signifies: 40 to 45 days after influenza vaccine administration. Libraries were made using RT-PCR. The sequencing machine was an Illumina HiSeq 2500. In TCRdb, the public reads were trimmed at Q25 with fastp and aligned with MiXCR, with productive beta chains retained. Each entry merges the rows of one CDR3 protein and shows their most common DNA and genes. The table for this sample lists a few hundred thousand distinct CDR3 sequences; approximately 11% of them were counted only once. The ten largest account for 9.5% to 15% of the sample. The material sequenced was PBMCs from blood, taken about 40 days after vaccination. The receptors here all came from a man in his forties or fifties who received an inactivated influenza vaccine. Donor details come from another sample of the same person, matched by shared clones.

This clonotype has a count of ten or more. The chain couples TRBV7-2 to TRBJ2-6; 8 bases agree with TRBD2. The CDR3 has 15 residues. Trimming at V came to 7 bases and at J to 4 bases, leaving 6 bases not matched to a gene. The germline CDR1 and CDR2 sequences are SGHTA and FQGNSA. The CDR3 DNA follows: TGTGCCAGCATCCGACGGGGGGGAGGGGCCAACGTCCTGACTTTC. Protein sequence: CASIRRGGGANVLTF.

CDR3: CATSRPPGNRGYTF. For the CDR3, the DNA is TGTGCCACCAGCAGACCCCCAGGGAACCGTGGCTACACCTTC. J is TRBJ1-2 and V is TRBV15; tentatively, D is TRBD1 (5 bases). The CDR3 has 14 residues. V gave up 2 bases and J gave up 7 bases, with 14 bases separating them. In germline, CDR1 is LNHNV, CDR2 YYDKDF (reference sequence).

J is TRBJ1-2 and V is TRBV5-1; D call uncertain. The CDR3 has 14 amino acids. Germline V gene lookup returns CDR1 SGHRS and CDR2 YFSETQ. Trimming shortened V by 0 bases and J by 6 bases, and 12 bases separated the two germline ends. Here the CDR3 reads CASSLEGAADGYTF. DNA of the CDR3: TGCGCCAGCAGCTTGGAGGGCGCGGCCGATGGCTACACCTTC.

This clonotype was detected only once. V usage is TRBV11-3 and J usage is TRBJ2-1, with TRBD2 identical over 11 bases. Germline CDR1 and CDR2: SGHNT and YENEEA. The CDR3 is 16 residues long. Trimming cost V 5 bases and J 4 bases; bases outside gene matches: 7. DNA for the CDR3: TGTGCCAGCAGCCAGGGACTAGCGGAGGTATACAATGAGCAGTTCTTC. This codes for CASSQGLAEVYNEQFF.

In its sample, this clonotype was seen many times. The V and J genes are TRBV12-3 or TRBV12-4 and TRBJ2-7, with D perhaps TRBD2 (6 bases). The CDR3 consists of 14 residues. Trimming stripped 5 bases from V and 3 bases from J, with 14 bases between. The CDR3 DNA sequence: TGTGCCAGCAGTCCCGGGACTCCCCGCTACGAGCAGTACTTC. As protein: CASSPGTPRYEQYF.